This TCR beta chain was documented in a study of cytomegalovirus exposure and HLA in healthy donors. Overall study findings and caveats: A later analysis showed TCR association rates differing by HLA locus, peaking at DRB1 and lowest at HLA-C. Accounts indicate the classifier identified cytomegalovirus status with strong specificity and sensitivity. Excluded were some V segments that proved indistinguishable, including TRBV6-2 and TRBV6-3.

PCR primers comprised 60 Vbeta and 13 Jbeta primers. Using immunoSEQ multiplex PCR, the repertoire was profiled, and TCRdb retains in-frame clones only, with some absent. This sample yields some 91,000 clones, of which about three quarters are seen a single time; 6.5% to 9% belongs to the top ten. This clone was seen just once. Its specificity is unknown. There are 15 residues in the CDR3. The germline V and J ends were trimmed by 4 bases and 4 bases, with 17 bases remaining between them. Germline CDR1 SGHVS, CDR2 FQNEAQ. The material sequenced was PBMCs. The sequence was obtained from a man in his forties or fifties in good health and CMV-seropositive. This chain joins TRBV7-8 and TRBJ2-7; tentative D call: TRBD2 (6 bases). CDR3 residues: CASSSQEGWTYEQYF. DNA for the CDR3: TGTGCCAGCAGCTCGCAGGAGGGTTGGACGTACGAGCAGTACTTC.